These T cell receptor beta chains were read from a single sample in a study of early T cells in non-severe SARS-CoV-2 infection. Each CDR3 protein is one row after TCRdb ran MiXCR on the 5' RACE reads. The table lists approximately 23,000 distinct CDR3 sequences, 4.4% of them singletons. The sequenced sample was whole blood. The receptors originated from an adult who was a healthcare worker with PCR-confirmed SARS-CoV-2 infection or an uninfected control (not recorded which). Both conserved end residues are trimmed from each CDR3.

TRBJ2-5	TRBV6-6	ASRPGGEIKSQY
TRBJ2-5	TRBV9	ASSTGLAGGPPQETQY
TRBJ1-5	TRBV19	ASSTEARQPQH
TRBJ1-1	TRBV27	ASKGQGGETEAF
TRBJ2-7	TRBV29-1	SVETGGYEQY
TRBJ2-5	TRBV20-1	SARDPTSGDQETQY
TRBJ2-6	TRBV7-3	ASSPRLGGGTGANVLT
TRBJ2-1	TRBV7-9	ASSPGQGTALF
TRBJ2-1	TRBV30	AWSLLEQF
TRBJ2-3	TRBV7-6	ASSPRQGRDTQY
TRBJ2-5	TRBV10-3	AISESGRLAGTGETQY
TRBJ2-5	TRBV5-4	ASSLLAEETQY
TRBJ2-2	TRBV12-3/TRBV12-4	ASSESGANTGELF
TRBJ2-1	TRBV7-9	ASSPWTDNEQF
TRBJ1-5	TRBV20-1	SARRGNQPQH
TRBJ2-1	TRBV10-3	AIGQNNEQF
TRBJ2-1	TRBV19	ASSIGGGANNEQF
TRBJ1-2	TRBV3-1	ASSLRTGAGYT
TRBJ2-1	TRBV7-2	ASSLAAEPYNEQF
TRBJ2-2	TRBV7-6	ASSPEDGELF
TRBJ1-4	TRBV4-3	ASSQDFGTANEKLF
TRBJ2-7	TRBV7-9	ASSFGGAEQY
TRBJ2-7	TRBV18	ASSPPGVYTYEQY
TRBJ2-1	TRBV20-1	SARVVGQRYNEQF
TRBJ2-2	TRBV11-2	ASSAVHMDTGELF
TRBJ1-2	TRBV7-2	AAVGNYGYT
TRBJ2-7	TRBV20-1	SAGQYEQY
TRBJ1-4	TRBV6-5	ASSQYVTGGNEKLF